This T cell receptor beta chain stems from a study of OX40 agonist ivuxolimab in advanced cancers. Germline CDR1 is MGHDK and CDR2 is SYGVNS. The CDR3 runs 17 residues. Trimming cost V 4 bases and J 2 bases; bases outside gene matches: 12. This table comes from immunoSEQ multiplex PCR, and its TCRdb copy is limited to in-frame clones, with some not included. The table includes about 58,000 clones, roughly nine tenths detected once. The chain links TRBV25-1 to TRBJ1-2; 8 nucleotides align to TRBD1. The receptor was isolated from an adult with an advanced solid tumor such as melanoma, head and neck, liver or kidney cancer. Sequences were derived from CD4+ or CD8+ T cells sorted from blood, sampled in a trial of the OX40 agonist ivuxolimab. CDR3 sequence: CASSGRQGKANNYGYTF. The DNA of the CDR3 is TGTGCCAGCAGTGGGAGACAGGGGAAGGCGAACAACTATGGCTACACCTTC.